Below, 27 T cell receptor beta chains from the same sample are listed, as sequenced in a study of blood T cell repertoires in COVID-19. Clones were sequenced by immunoSEQ multiplex PCR, and TCRdb holds only the in-frame ones, with some missing. The table has approximately 260,000 clones, approximately 89% seen once. Input material: PBMCs or T cells enriched from blood (not recorded which). These receptors were collected from a woman aged 55-70 years who had recovered from COVID-19.

The chain is built from TRBV28 and TRBJ1-5, with 10 bases fitting TRBD1. V dropped 8 bases and J dropped 4; count of bases not matched to a gene: 2. Looked up from germline, CDR1 is MDHEN and CDR2 is SYDVKM. CDR3 length: 13 amino acids. The CDR3 bases are TGTGCCAGCGGACAGGGGGTTAATCAGCCCCAGCATTTT. It encodes CASGQGVNQPQHF.

In this sample, this clone turned up a few times. This chain uses TRBV6-4 with TRBJ1-4; 10 bases agree with TRBD1. The CDR3 has 16 amino acids. Unmatched junction bases numbered 9, after V lost 6 bases and J lost 5 bases. Germline V gene sequence: CDR1 MRHNA, CDR2 SNTAGT. The CDR3 loop reads CASSMDRGVSNEKLFF. In nucleotides, the CDR3 is TGTGCCAGCAGCATGGACAGGGGGGTAAGCAATGAAAAACTGTTTTTT.

The rearrangement uses TRBV7-8 and TRBJ2-6; 14 positions match TRBD2. Per the germline V gene, CDR1 is SGHVS and CDR2 is FQNEAQ. The V and J ends lost 4 bases and 3 bases, in that order; junction bases with no gene match: 5. This CDR3 is 18 amino acids long. The chain's CDR3 is CASSSGLAGGFGANVLTF. Here the CDR3 DNA reads TGTGCCAGCAGCTCTGGACTAGCGGGGGGCTTTGGGGCCAACGTCCTGACTTTC. The variable domain in full, completed from reference TRBV7-8 and TRBJ2-6, reads GAGVSQSPRYKVAKRGQDVALRCDPISGHVSLFWYQQALGQGPEFLTYFQNEAQLDKSGLPSDRFFAERPEGSVSTLKIQRTQQEDSAVYLCASSSGLAGGFGANVLTFGAGSRLTVL.

The chain has TRBV19 and TRBJ2-3; 10 nucleotides agree with TRBD2. This CDR3 has 14 amino acids. CDR1 is LNHDA and CDR2 is SQIVND in the germline V gene (reference sequence). V gave up 6 bases and J gave up 8 bases; unmatched junction bases: 8. As DNA, the CDR3 is TGTGCCAGTAGAGTTACTAGCGGGGTTGGTACGCAGTATTTT. Protein sequence: CASRVTSGVGTQYF.

CDR3 nucleotide sequence: TGCGCCAGCAGCTTGGCCTACGTTGCGGGTGAGCAGTTCTTC. As protein: CASSLAYVAGEQFF. The V call is TRBV5-1, the J call TRBJ2-1, with a weak D call TRBD2 (5 bases). Germline V CDR1 and CDR2: SGHRS, YFSETQ. V was pared by 0 bases and J by 9 bases, with 13 bases between. This CDR3 contains 14 residues.

Only one count was recorded for this clone. The chain carries TRBV19 and TRBJ1-2, with D possibly matching TRBD1 (6 bases). Trimming stripped 6 bases from V and 0 bases from J, with 8 bases between. The CDR3 runs to 13 residues. Germline V lookup: CDR1 LNHDA, CDR2 SQIVND (reference sequence). In DNA, the CDR3 is TGTGCCAGTAGGAACAGGGCTAACTATGGCTACACCTTC. As protein: CASRNRANYGYTF.

The V call is TRBV10-1, the J call TRBJ2-1; a weak D match, TRBD2 (6 bases). Deletions cut 0 bases from V and 1 base from J, with 7 bases between. Germline assignment: CDR1 WNHNN and CDR2 SYGVQD (reference sequence). The CDR3 spans 15 residues. Here the CDR3 DNA reads TGCGCCAGCAGTGAGTCCAGCGGGTCCTACAATGAGCAGTTCTTC. Its protein is CASSESSGSYNEQFF.

The rearrangement links TRBV28 to TRBJ2-7; the D is unclear. The germline gives CDR1 MDHEN, CDR2 SYDVKM. V lost 5 bases and J lost 6, with 5 bases in between. The CDR3 has 10 amino acids. CDR3 in amino acids: CASSLSEQYF. In DNA, the CDR3 is TGTGCCAGCAGTCTCTCCGAGCAGTACTTC.

V usage is TRBV2 and J usage is TRBJ1-3; D not certain. This CDR3 comprises 13 residues. Germline CDR1 reads SNHLY; CDR2 reads FYNNEI. The germline V and J ends were trimmed by 6 bases and 4 bases, with 10 bases remaining between them. The CDR3 region has the DNA TGTGCCAGCAGGACGACTCCAGGAAACACCATATATTTT. Translation gives CASRTTPGNTIYF.

The chain employs TRBV29-1 and TRBJ1-1; 7 bases map to TRBD1. Unmatched junction bases numbered 7, after V lost 3 bases and J lost 9 bases. This CDR3 has 12 amino acids. Germline values: CDR1 SQVTM, CDR2 ANQGSEA. CDR3 nucleotide sequence: TGCAGCGTTGAGGAATCGACAGGGAAAGCTTTCTTT. This gives the protein CSVEESTGKAFF. The entire variable domain, with the rest obtained from reference TRBV29-1 and TRBJ1-1, is as follows: SAVISQKPSRDICQRGTSLTIQCQVDSQVTMMFWYRQQPGQSLTLIATANQGSEATYESGFVIDKFPISRPNLTFSTLTVSNMSPEDSSIYLCSVEESTGKAFFGQGTRLTVV.

CDR3 amino acids: CASSPRAGGPNQPQHF. For the CDR3, the DNA is TGCGCCAGCAGCCCGAGGGCAGGGGGGCCCAATCAGCCCCAGCATTTT. The V and J genes are TRBV5-1 and TRBJ1-5; 7 bases agree with TRBD1. Germline assignment: CDR1 SGHRS and CDR2 YFSETQ. This CDR3 has 16 residues. V was clipped by 4 bases and J by 3 bases; unmatched bases: 10.

The chain uses TRBV7-8 and TRBJ2-7; D not resolved. The CDR3 runs to 12 residues. The germline CDR1 and CDR2 sequences are SGHVS and FQNEAQ. Trimming took 0 bases from V and 8 from J, leaving 8 bases between them. CDR3 nucleotides: TGTGCCAGCAGCTTAGCGAGAGCGAAGCAGTACTTC. Translating it yields CASSLARAKQYF.

J is TRBJ2-5 and V is TRBV30, with 10 bases matching TRBD2. With 5 bases clipped from V and 5 bases from J, the junction kept 14 bases outside the gene matches. The germline gives CDR1 GTSNPN, CDR2 SVGIG (reference sequence). This CDR3 contains 16 residues. The CDR3 loop is CAWAAWLAGAGETQYF. In nucleotides, the CDR3 is TGTGCCTGGGCGGCGTGGCTAGCGGGAGCGGGTGAGACCCAGTACTTC.

In its sample, this clone was seen once. The chain employs TRBV5-1 and TRBJ2-7; no clear D. V lost 0 bases to trimming and J lost 0 bases, with 4 bases between them. Germline values: CDR1 SGHRS, CDR2 YFSETQ. This CDR3 spans 13 amino acids. The CDR3, as DNA: TGCGCCAGCAGCTTGGACATCTCCTACGAGCAGTACTTC. This codes for CASSLDISYEQYF.

To note about this clone: Other DNA sequences from this sample encode an identical CDR3 as well. The chain joins TRBV5-5 to TRBJ2-7; TRBD1 might be the D (5 bases). The CDR3 runs to 12 residues. Germline CDR1 SGHKS, CDR2 YYEKEE (reference sequence). V was cut by 2 bases and J by 3 bases, with 6 bases left in between. The CDR3 DNA sequence: TGTGCCAGCAGCTTAGGGGTCTACGAGCAGTACTTC. Translating gives CASSLGVYEQYF.

V gene TRBV5-1 combines with J gene TRBJ2-3, with TRBD2 matching over 7 bases. Trimming removed 1 base from V and 1 base from J; junction bases left unmatched: 0. The CDR3 spans 14 residues. Germline assignment: CDR1 SGHRS and CDR2 YFSETQ. The chain's CDR3 is CASSLTSGTDTQYF. The CDR3 coding sequence is TGCGCCAGCAGCTTGACTAGCGGCACAGATACGCAGTATTTT.

The V call is TRBV29-1, the J call TRBJ1-4, with a possible D match to TRBD1 (6 bases). With 6 bases removed from V and 5 bases from J, the gap between germline ends came to 16 bases. This CDR3 has 14 amino acids. Germline lookup yields CDR1 SQVTM and CDR2 ANQGSEA. This CDR3 reads CSVLRGGTNEKLFF. The CDR3 nucleotides read TGCAGCGTGCTGAGGGGGGGCACGAATGAAAAACTGTTTTTT.

The chain is built from TRBV2 and TRBJ1-6, with D unclear. CDR3 length: 14 amino acids. Germline V gene lookup returns CDR1 SNHLY and CDR2 FYNNEI. The V gene lost 8 bases and the J gene lost 6 bases, with 14 bases spanning the gap. For the CDR3, the DNA is TGTGCCAGCTCCGTTTCCTCCCTTAATTCACCCCTCCACTTT. Translation gives CASSVSSLNSPLHF.

The chain links TRBV6-5 to TRBJ2-5, with TRBD2 matching over 7 bases. The CDR3 is made up of 16 amino acids. The J segment lost 5 bases and the V segment lost 0 bases, leaving 9 bases of the junction unmatched. Per germline, CDR1 MNHEY and CDR2 SVGAGI. In DNA, the CDR3 is TGTGCCAGCAGTTACTCATGGGGCGGGAGTAAGGAGACCCAGTACTTC. It encodes CASSYSWGGSKETQYF.

The chain combines TRBV15 with TRBJ1-1; tentatively, D is TRBD1 (6 bases). The V end was cut by 6 bases, the J end by 6 bases, with 14 bases between. Germline CDR1 LNHNV, CDR2 YYDKDF (reference sequence). The CDR3 covers 13 residues. CDR3 region: CATRRTGPPEAFF. CDR3 DNA sequence: TGTGCCACCAGACGTACAGGGCCCCCTGAAGCTTTCTTT. The full variable domain, its missing parts supplied by reference TRBV15 and TRBJ1-1, is DAMVIQNPRYQVTQFGKPVTLSCSQTLNHNVMYWYQQKSSQAPKLLFHYYDKDFNNEADTPDNFQSRRPNTSFCFLDIRSPGLGDTAMYLCATRRTGPPEAFFGQGTRLTVV.

This chain uses TRBV21-1 with TRBJ1-1. TRBV21-1 is a documented pseudogene. The CDR3 totals 11 residues. Here the CDR3 reads CASGGLTEAFF. CDR3 nucleotide sequence: TGTGCCAGCGGCGGGCTCACTGAAGCTTTCTTT.

The rearrangement links TRBV11-3 to TRBJ2-3, with 8 bases matching TRBD1. Trimming took 5 bases from V and 5 from J; bases not matched to a gene: 9. The germline V gene has CDR1 SGHNT and CDR2 YENEEA. The CDR3 has 15 residues. The CDR3 spells CASSAGQGGRDTQYF. The CDR3 coding sequence is TGTGCCAGCAGCGCCGGACAGGGTGGACGAGATACGCAGTATTTT.

The chain joins TRBV5-6 to TRBJ1-3; no clear D. The CDR3 has 14 amino acids. Germline assignment: CDR1 SGHDT and CDR2 YYEEEE. The V end was cut by 0 bases, the J end by 8 bases, with 12 bases between. The CDR3 DNA follows: TGTGCCAGCAGCTTGGGCGCTCTACTGGACACCATATATTTT. Its translation: CASSLGALLDTIYF.

The rearrangement links TRBV28 to TRBJ2-7; 12 nucleotides match TRBD2. The germline gives CDR1 MDHEN, CDR2 SYDVKM. V lost 6 bases, J lost 9 bases, and 12 bases stayed unmatched. The CDR3 runs 15 residues. The CDR3 coding sequence is TGTGCCAGCAGGCTCCGACTAGCGGGAGTCGGTGGGCAGTACTTC. This translates into CASRLRLAGVGGQYF.

There are a few counts of this clone. The chain carries TRBV5-1 and TRBJ1-6; TRBD1 matches 8 bases. J lost 7 bases, V lost 2 bases, and 8 bases had no gene match. The CDR3 covers 16 residues. Germline CDR1 SGHRS, CDR2 YFSETQ. In nucleotides, the CDR3 is TGCGCCAGCAGCTTTACAGCAGGGGGCGGGAATTCACCCCTCCACTTT. This encodes CASSFTAGGGNSPLHF.

V and J are TRBV9 and TRBJ2-3; TRBD2 matches 11 bases. This CDR3 comprises 16 residues. CDR1 and CDR2 from the germline V gene are SGDLS and YYNGEE. Trimming removed 0 bases from V and 3 bases from J; junction bases left unmatched: 3. The CDR3, as DNA: TGTGCCAGCAGCGTAGGACTAGCGGGACTGACAGATACGCAGTATTTT. This encodes CASSVGLAGLTDTQYF.

V usage is TRBV18 and J usage is TRBJ1-1; the D is unclear. Trimming removed 0 bases from V and 6 bases from J, with 14 bases in between. Germline V lookup: CDR1 KGHSH, CDR2 LQKENI. This CDR3 has 15 residues. The CDR3 loop reads CASSPPVPGSAEAFF. The CDR3 DNA sequence: TGTGCCAGCTCACCACCGGTGCCTGGTTCGGCTGAAGCTTTCTTT. Combining the CDR3 with reference TRBV18 and TRBJ1-1 gives the whole variable domain NAGVMQNPRHLVRRRGQEARLRCSPMKGHSHVYWYRQLPEEGLKFMVYLQKENIIDESGMPKERFSAEFPKEGPSILRIQQVVRGDSAAYFCASSPPVPGSAEAFFGQGTRLTVV.